This T cell receptor (beta chain) was observed in a study of T cells expressing NK-cell markers. Study-level background: The study sequenced eight donors, seven HCMV-seropositive and one seronegative. Study-level findings and limits: In a group of 5 or 6 donors, dominant NKG2C+ clonotypes represented roughly 1.0-7.0% of CD8+ T cells.

With respect to this clonotype: Its specificity is not known.

Germline V gene lookup returns CDR1 SGHAT and CDR2 FQNNGV. The CDR3 spans 15 residues. TCRdb re-called the 5' RACE reads and shows each CDR3 protein once, DNA omitted. The sample has some 440,000 distinct CDR3 sequences, and its top ten clones hold more than 1.4%. The chain carries TRBV11-2 and TRBJ2-3. The receptor was isolated from a woman aged 45-60 years in good health. Source material: blood T cells: a sorted CD56 or NKG2C T cell subset, CD4+ or CD8+ T cells, or bulk PBMC T cells (not recorded which). The CDR3 sequence is CASSSQVGGTDTQYF.